This T cell receptor (beta chain) originates from a study of CD8+ T cells in alopecia areata. Across the whole study: Scoring treated patients' severity relied on the percentage of scalp area affected.

Reverse transcribed after extraction, RNA yielded cDNA as the sequencing template. Produced via immunoSEQ multiplex PCR; TCRdb's table is partial and in-frame only. Of about 200,000 clones listed, roughly 50% were seen once; the top ten hold 5.5%. This clone was detected a few times. Treatment indicated: oral pan-JAK inhibitor, 5-10 mg twice daily. The CDR3 is made up of 18 amino acids. Germline V gene sequence: CDR1 GTSNPN, CDR2 SVGIG (reference sequence). V gave up 4 bases and J gave up 2 bases, with 26 bases separating them. The chain has TRBV30 and TRBJ1-2, with D perhaps TRBD1 (6 bases). The clonotype originates from a human donor with alopecia areata. Specimen: CD4+ T cells sorted from blood, collected at week 24, from a patient treated with tofacitinib. The CDR3, as DNA: TGTGCCTGGACCATAACAAGGGGTGAAGGGGGAGAAAACTATGGCTACACCTTC. Protein sequence: CAWTITRGEGGENYGYTF.